The 15 T cell receptor beta chains listed next were all sequenced from one sample in a study of T cells after posttransplantation cyclophosphamide. Clones were sequenced by immunoSEQ multiplex PCR, and TCRdb holds only the in-frame ones, with some missing. The sample contains about 12,000 clones, none of them singletons. Specimen: PBMCs. The receptor set was obtained from a woman in her thirties or forties in good health, CMV-negative, and a related stem cell transplant donor.

At least ten counts were recorded for this clone. This chain links TRBV7-8 with TRBJ2-7; TRBD2 matches 9 bases. The length of the CDR3 is 15 residues. Germline-derived CDR1 and CDR2 are SGHVS and FQNEAQ. With V trimmed by 6 bases and J by 0 bases, 6 bases remained unmatched. The CDR3 nucleotides read TGTGCCAGCAGTTTTAGCGGGAGTGGCTCCTACGAGCAGTACTTC. Protein product: CASSFSGSGSYEQYF. Full variable domain (remainder filled in from reference TRBV7-8 and TRBJ2-7): GAGVSQSPRYKVAKRGQDVALRCDPISGHVSLFWYQQALGQGPEFLTYFQNEAQLDKSGLPSDRFFAERPEGSVSTLKIQRTQQEDSAVYLCASSFSGSGSYEQYFGPGTRLTVT.

This clone was picked up many times. This chain joins TRBV4-1 and TRBJ2-7; TRBD2 matches at 10 bases. This CDR3 contains 16 residues. Per germline, CDR1 MGHRA and CDR2 YSYEKL. V shed 4 bases, J shed 4 bases, and the junction held 10 bases outside the gene matches. CDR3 amino acids: CASSRYGTSESYEQYF. DNA of the CDR3: TGCGCCAGCAGCCGCTACGGGACTAGCGAATCTTACGAGCAGTACTTC.

This clone has a count of ten or more. The chain links TRBV5-1 to TRBJ2-3; D not resolved. The ends were cut back, 0 bases at V and 4 bases at J, with 6 bases in the middle. This CDR3 has 13 residues. CDR1 SGHRS and CDR2 YFSETQ come from the germline V gene. CDR3: CASSLERPDTQYF. The CDR3, as DNA: TGCGCCAGCAGCTTGGAGAGGCCAGATACGCAGTATTTT.

This clone was detected many times. J is TRBJ2-3 and V is TRBV10-2, with 10 bases lining up with TRBD2. Germline V CDR1 and CDR2: WSHSY, SAAADI. V shed 5 bases, J shed 5 bases, and the junction held 7 bases outside the gene matches. This CDR3 region has 15 residues. Here the CDR3 reads CASSLQRGGIDTQYF. The CDR3 DNA follows: TGCGCCAGCAGTCTACAGCGGGGGGGCATAGATACGCAGTATTTT.

This clone has a count of ten or more. The chain is built from TRBV19 and TRBJ2-1; 8 nucleotides match TRBD1. This CDR3 is 14 amino acids long. The trim removed 8 bases at V and 7 bases at J, leaving 10 bases unmatched. Germline-derived CDR1 and CDR2 are LNHDA and SQIVND (reference sequence). CDR3 sequence: CASDTGTGHNEQFF. CDR3 in DNA: TGTGCCAGTGACACCGGGACAGGTCATAATGAGCAGTTCTTC.

This clone has ten or more counts. V gene TRBV7-2 combines with J gene TRBJ2-1, with 7 bases identical to TRBD1. The CDR3 is 15 amino acids. The ends lost 5 bases at V and 4 bases at J; junction bases unmatched: 8. Per the germline V gene, CDR1 is SGHTA and CDR2 is FQGNSA. CDR3 region: CASSKGDSIYNEQFF. CDR3 nucleotide sequence: TGTGCCAGCAGCAAAGGGGACAGCATTTACAATGAGCAGTTCTTC. Full variable domain (remainder filled in from reference TRBV7-2 and TRBJ2-1): GAGVSQSPSNKVTEKGKDVELRCDPISGHTALYWYRQSLGQGLEFLIYFQGNSAPDKSGLPSDRFSAERTGGSVSTLTIQRTQQEDSAVYLCASSKGDSIYNEQFFGPGTRLTVL.

In this sample, this clone turned up many times. The rearrangement joins TRBV19 to TRBJ1-5, with D possibly matching TRBD1 (5 bases). V gave up 3 bases and J gave up 7 bases, with 13 bases separating them. In germline, CDR1 is LNHDA, CDR2 SQIVND (reference sequence). CDR3 length: 14 amino acids. CDR3: CASSIAGRGQPQHF. The DNA of the CDR3 is TGTGCCAGTAGTATTGCTGGAAGGGGCCAGCCCCAGCATTTT.

This clone occurred many times. The chain links TRBV2 to TRBJ1-3; no clear D gene. V gave up 8 bases and J gave up 3 bases, with 8 bases separating them. Per the germline V gene, CDR1 is SNHLY and CDR2 is FYNNEI. This CDR3 has 12 residues. CDR3 residues: CASRGGGNTIYF. The CDR3 nucleotides are TGTGCCAGCCGGGGAGGTGGAAACACCATATATTTT. The entire variable domain, with the rest obtained from reference TRBV2 and TRBJ1-3, is as follows: EPEVTQTPSHQVTQMGQEVILRCVPISNHLYFYWYRQILGQKVEFLVSFYNNEISEKSEIFDDQFSVERPDGSNFTLKIRSTKLEDSAMYFCASRGGGNTIYFGEGSWLTVV.

This sequence joins TRBV12-3 or TRBV12-4 and TRBJ1-5, with 8 positions matching TRBD1. This CDR3 spans 15 amino acids. Losses at the gene ends were 5 bases for V and 6 bases for J; bases not matched to a gene: 9. The CDR3 DNA is TGTGCCAGCAGTACATACGGACAGGGTGGTCAGCCCCAGCATTTT. The encoded protein is CASSTYGQGGQPQHF.

This clone came up many times. The rearrangement links TRBV19 to TRBJ2-1; 7 nucleotides line up with TRBD2. J was trimmed by 3 bases and V by 6 bases; bases with no gene match: 5. Per the germline V gene, CDR1 is LNHDA and CDR2 is SQIVND (reference sequence). The CDR3 has 14 amino acids. CDR3 region: CASSGDYYYNEQFF. The CDR3 DNA reads TGTGCCAGTAGCGGGGACTACTACTACAATGAGCAGTTCTTC.

This clone came up many times. V usage is TRBV11-1 and J usage is TRBJ2-7; 8 bases align to TRBD2. V lost 5 bases and J lost 6; bases outside the gene matches: 9. The CDR3 is 14 amino acids. Germline values: CDR1 SGHAT, CDR2 FQDESV (reference sequence). CDR3 sequence reads: CASSPKRERGEQYF. The CDR3 bases are TGTGCCAGCAGCCCTAAGCGGGAGCGGGGCGAGCAGTACTTC.

There are many counts of this clone. CDR3 nucleotide sequence: TGTGCCAGCAGCTTGGACGGGGGATCCTACAATGAGCAGTTCTTC. This gives the protein CASSLDGGSYNEQFF. This chain connects TRBV5-4 to TRBJ2-1, with D possibly matching TRBD2 (6 bases). Trimming took 0 bases from V and 1 from J, leaving 8 bases between them. Germline V gene lookup returns CDR1 SGHNT and CDR2 YYREEE (reference sequence). The CDR3 length is 15 residues.

This clone came up many times. This chain joins TRBV9 and TRBJ2-1; the D gene is possibly TRBD2 (6 bases). The germline V gene encodes CDR1 SGDLS and CDR2 YYNGEE. This CDR3 spans 13 amino acids. Trimming shortened V by 4 bases and J by 9 bases, and 14 bases separated the two germline ends. The CDR3 DNA reads TGTGCCAGCAGCAGGGACTCATTCAGTGAGCAGTTCTTC. This gives the protein CASSRDSFSEQFF.

This clone came up many times. Written as DNA, the CDR3 is TGTGCCAGCAGATGGACGACTAAAGAGGGCTACACCTTC. This encodes CASRWTTKEGYTF. The chain joins TRBV28 to TRBJ1-2; D remains unclear. The V and J ends lost 6 bases and 8 bases respectively, with 16 bases between them. The length of the CDR3 is 13 residues. Per the germline V gene, CDR1 is MDHEN and CDR2 is SYDVKM.

This clone has ten or more counts. The chain uses TRBV5-1 and TRBJ1-1; possible D gene TRBD1, 5 bases. The CDR3 loop spans 13 amino acids. Germline V lookup: CDR1 SGHRS, CDR2 YFSETQ. V was clipped by 4 bases and J by 8 bases, with 15 bases between them. The CDR3 loop is CASSPFGQGEAFF. The CDR3 coding sequence is TGCGCCAGCAGCCCCTTTGGGCAGGGCGAAGCTTTCTTT.